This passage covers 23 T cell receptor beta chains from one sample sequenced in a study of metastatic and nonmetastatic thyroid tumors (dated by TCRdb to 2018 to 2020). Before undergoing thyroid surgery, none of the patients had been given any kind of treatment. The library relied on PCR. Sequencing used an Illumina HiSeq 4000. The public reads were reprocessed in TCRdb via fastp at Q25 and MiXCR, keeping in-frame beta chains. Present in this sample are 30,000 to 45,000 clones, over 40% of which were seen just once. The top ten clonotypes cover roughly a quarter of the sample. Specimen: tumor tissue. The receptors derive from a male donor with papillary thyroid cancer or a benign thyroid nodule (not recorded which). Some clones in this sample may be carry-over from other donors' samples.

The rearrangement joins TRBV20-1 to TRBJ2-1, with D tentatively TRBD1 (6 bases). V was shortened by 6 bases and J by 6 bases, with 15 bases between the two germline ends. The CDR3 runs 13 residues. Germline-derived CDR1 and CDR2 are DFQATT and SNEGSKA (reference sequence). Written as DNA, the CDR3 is TGCAGTGCCACCAGGACAGCGTCCAATGAGCAGTTCTTC. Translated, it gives CSATRTASNEQFF.

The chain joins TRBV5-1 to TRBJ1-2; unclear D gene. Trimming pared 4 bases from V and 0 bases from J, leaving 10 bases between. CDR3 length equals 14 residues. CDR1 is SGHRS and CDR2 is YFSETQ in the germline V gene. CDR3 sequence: CASSPVSPNYGYTF. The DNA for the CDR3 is TGCGCCAGCAGCCCGGTCAGCCCTAACTATGGCTACACCTTC. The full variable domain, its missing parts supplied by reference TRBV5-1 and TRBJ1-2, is KAGVTQTPRYLIKTRGQQVTLSCSPISGHRSVSWYQQTPGQGLQFLFEYFSETQRNKGNFPGRFSGRQFSNSRSEMNVSTLELGDSALYLCASSPVSPNYGYTFGSGTRLTVV.

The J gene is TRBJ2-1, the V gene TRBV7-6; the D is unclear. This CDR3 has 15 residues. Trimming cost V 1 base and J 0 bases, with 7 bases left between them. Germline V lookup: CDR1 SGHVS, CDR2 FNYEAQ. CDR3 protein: CASSLEGNSYNEQFF. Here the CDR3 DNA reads TGTGCCAGCAGCTTAGAGGGTAACTCCTACAATGAGCAGTTCTTC.

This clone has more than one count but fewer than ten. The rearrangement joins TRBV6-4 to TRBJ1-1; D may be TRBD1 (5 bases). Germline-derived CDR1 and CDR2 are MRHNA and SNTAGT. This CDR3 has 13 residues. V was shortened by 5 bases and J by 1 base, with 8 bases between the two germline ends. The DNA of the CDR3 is TGTGCCAGCAGTTGGGACTGGAACACTGAAGCTTTCTTT. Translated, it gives CASSWDWNTEAFF.

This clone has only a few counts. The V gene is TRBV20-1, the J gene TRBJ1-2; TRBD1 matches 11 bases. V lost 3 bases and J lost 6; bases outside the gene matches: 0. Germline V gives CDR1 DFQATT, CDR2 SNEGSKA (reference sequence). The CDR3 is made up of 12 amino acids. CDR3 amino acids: CSARDRGHGYTF. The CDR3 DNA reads TGCAGTGCTAGGGACAGGGGGCATGGCTACACCTTC.

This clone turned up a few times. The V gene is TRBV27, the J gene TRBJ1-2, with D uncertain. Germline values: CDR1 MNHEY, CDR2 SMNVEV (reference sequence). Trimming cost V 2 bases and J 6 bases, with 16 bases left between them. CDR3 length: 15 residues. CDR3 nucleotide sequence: TGTGCCAGCAGTTTAAGGGAGTGGACCACTGATGGCTACACCTTC. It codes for CASSLREWTTDGYTF.

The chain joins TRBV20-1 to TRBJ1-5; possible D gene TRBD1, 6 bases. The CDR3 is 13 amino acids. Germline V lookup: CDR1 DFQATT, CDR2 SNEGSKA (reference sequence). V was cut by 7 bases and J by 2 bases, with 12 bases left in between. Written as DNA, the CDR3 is TGCAGTGGTAAGCCAGGGGGCAATCAGCCCCAGCATTTT. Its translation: CSGKPGGNQPQHF.

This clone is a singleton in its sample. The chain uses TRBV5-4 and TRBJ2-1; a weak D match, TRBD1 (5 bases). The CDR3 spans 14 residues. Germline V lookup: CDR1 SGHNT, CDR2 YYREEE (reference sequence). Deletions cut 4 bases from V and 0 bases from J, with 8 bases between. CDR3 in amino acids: CASSARGSYNEQFF. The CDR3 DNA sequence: TGTGCCAGCAGCGCTAGGGGCTCCTACAATGAGCAGTTCTTC.

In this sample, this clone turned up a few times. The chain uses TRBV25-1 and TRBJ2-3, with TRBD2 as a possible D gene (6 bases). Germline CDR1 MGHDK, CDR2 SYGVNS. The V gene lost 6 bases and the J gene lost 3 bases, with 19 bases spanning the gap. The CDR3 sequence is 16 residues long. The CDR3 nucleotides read TGTGCCAGCAGCCCCAACGGAGGGAGGAAAACAGATACGCAGTATTTT. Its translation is CASSPNGGRKTDTQYF.

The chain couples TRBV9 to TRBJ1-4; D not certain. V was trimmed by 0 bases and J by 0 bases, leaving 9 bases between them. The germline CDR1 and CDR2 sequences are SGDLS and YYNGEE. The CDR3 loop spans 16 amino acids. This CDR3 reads CASSVEPSATNEKLFF. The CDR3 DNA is TGTGCCAGCAGCGTAGAACCGTCCGCAACTAATGAAAAACTGTTTTTT. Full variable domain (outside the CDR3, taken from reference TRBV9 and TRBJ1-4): DSGVTQTPKHLITATGQRVTLRCSPRSGDLSVYWYQQSLDQGLQFLIQYYNGEERAKGNILERFSAQQFPDLHSELNLSSLELGDSALYFCASSVEPSATNEKLFFGSGTQLSVL.

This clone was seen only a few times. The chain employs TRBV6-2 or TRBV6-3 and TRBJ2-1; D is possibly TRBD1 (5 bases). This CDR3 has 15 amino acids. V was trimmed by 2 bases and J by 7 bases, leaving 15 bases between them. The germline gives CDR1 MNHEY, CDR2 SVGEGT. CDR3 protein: CASSYAATGVNEQFF. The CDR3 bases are TGTGCCAGCAGTTACGCCGCCACAGGAGTAAATGAGCAGTTCTTC.

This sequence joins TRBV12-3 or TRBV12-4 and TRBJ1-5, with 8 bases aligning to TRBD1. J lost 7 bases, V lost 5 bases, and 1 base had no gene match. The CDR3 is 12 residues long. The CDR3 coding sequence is TGTGCCAGCAGTCAGGGGGCCCAGCCCCAGCATTTT. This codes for CASSQGAQPQHF.

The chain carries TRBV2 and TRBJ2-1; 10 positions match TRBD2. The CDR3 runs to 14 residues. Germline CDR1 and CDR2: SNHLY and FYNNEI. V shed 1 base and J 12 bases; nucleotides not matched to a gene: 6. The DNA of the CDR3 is TGTGCCAGCAGTGAAGGGACTAGCGGAAGGAGGCAGTTCTTC. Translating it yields CASSEGTSGRRQFF.

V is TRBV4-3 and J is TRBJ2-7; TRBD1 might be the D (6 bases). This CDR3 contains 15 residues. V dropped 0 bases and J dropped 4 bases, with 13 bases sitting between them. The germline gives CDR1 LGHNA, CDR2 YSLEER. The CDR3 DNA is TGCGCCAGCAGCCAAGAGGGGGCCAGGGGATACGAGCAGTACTTC. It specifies CASSQEGARGYEQYF.

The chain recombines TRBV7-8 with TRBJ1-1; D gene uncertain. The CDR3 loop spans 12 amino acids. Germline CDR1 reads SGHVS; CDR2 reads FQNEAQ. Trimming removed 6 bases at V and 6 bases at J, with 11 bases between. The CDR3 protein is CASSRSLPEAFF. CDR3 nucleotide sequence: TGTGCCAGCAGTAGGAGTCTGCCTGAAGCTTTCTTT.

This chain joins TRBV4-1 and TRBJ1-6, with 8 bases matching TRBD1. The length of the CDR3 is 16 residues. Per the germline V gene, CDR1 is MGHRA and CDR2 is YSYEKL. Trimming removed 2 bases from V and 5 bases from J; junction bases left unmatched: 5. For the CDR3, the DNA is TGCGCCAGCAGCCAAACGCGGACAGGGCATAATTCACCCCTCCACTTT. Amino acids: CASSQTRTGHNSPLHF.

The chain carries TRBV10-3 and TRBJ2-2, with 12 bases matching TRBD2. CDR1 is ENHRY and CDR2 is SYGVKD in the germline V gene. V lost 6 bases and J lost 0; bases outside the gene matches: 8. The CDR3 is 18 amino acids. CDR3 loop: CAIRDPGLAGANTGELFF. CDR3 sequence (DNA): TGTGCCATCAGGGACCCGGGACTAGCGGGTGCGAACACCGGGGAGCTGTTTTTT.

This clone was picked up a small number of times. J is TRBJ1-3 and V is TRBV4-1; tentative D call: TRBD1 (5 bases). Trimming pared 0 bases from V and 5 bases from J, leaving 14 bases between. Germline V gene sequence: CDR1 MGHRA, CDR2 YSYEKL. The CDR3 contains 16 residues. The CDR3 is CASSQEGQTLRNTIYF. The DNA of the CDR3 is TGCGCCAGCAGCCAAGAGGGGCAGACTCTCCGAAACACCATATATTTT.

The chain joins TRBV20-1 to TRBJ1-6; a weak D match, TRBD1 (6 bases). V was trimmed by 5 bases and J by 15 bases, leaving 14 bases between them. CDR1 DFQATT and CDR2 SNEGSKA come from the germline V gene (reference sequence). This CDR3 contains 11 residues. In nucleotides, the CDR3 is TGCAGTGCTTACAGGGAAGGTGACCTCCACTTT. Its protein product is CSAYREGDLHF.

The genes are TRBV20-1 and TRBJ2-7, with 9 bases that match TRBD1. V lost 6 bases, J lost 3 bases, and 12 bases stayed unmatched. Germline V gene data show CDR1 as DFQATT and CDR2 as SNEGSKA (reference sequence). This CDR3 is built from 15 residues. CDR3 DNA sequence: TGCAGTGCGCTATCAACCGGGACAGGGAGCTACGAGCAGTACTTC. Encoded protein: CSALSTGTGSYEQYF.

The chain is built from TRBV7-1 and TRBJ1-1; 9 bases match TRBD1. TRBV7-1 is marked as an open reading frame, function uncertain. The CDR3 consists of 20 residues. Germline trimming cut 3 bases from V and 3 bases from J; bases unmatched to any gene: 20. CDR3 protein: CASSSAGTGIISGLDTEAFF. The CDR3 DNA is TGTGCCAGCAGCTCTGCCGGGACAGGGATAATATCGGGCTTGGACACTGAAGCTTTCTTT.

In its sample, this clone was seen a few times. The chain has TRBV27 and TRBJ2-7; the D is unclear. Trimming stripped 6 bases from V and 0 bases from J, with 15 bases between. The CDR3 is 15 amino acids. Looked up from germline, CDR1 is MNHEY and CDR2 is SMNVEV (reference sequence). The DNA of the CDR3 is TGTGCCAGCAGATCCTTGGGTCGTTTCTCCTACGAGCAGTACTTC. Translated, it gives CASRSLGRFSYEQYF.

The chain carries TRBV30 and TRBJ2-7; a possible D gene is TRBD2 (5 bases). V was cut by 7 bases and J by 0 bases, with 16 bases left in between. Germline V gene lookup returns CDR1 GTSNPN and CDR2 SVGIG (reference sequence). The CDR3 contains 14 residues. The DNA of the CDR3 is TGTGCCTTCTTACTTCCGGGAAACTCCTACGAGCAGTACTTC. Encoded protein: CAFLLPGNSYEQYF.